This T cell receptor (beta chain) was recovered during a study of T cells in Graves' hyperthyroidism and ophthalmopathy. Notes on the study in general: Most expanded thyroid clonotypes above 0.001 recurred in blood. Progression to ophthalmopathy was predicted a median of approximately 6.4 months early. The authors' 13 V-J model separated ophthalmopathy from stable hyperthyroidism.

Regions amplified from RNA transcripts were the TCR beta CDR3 regions. Using the HTBI primer set, a first-round RT-PCR was run on the TCR CDR3. TCRdb reprocessed the multiplex PCR reads via MiXCR and lists one record per CDR3 protein. The sample lists hundreds of thousands of distinct CDR3 sequences; around a quarter were seen once. The CDR3 runs to 16 residues. Germline CDR1 and CDR2: MNHEY and SVGEGT. Trimming shortened V by 2 bases and J by 1 base, and 9 bases separated the two germline ends. Around 9.8 ml fresh peripheral blood yielded the PBMCs. This clonotype was seen many times. Its target is not known.

The sequenced sample consisted of blood. The clonotype originates from a woman under 40 with Graves' ophthalmopathy. The V call is TRBV6-2 or TRBV6-3, the J call TRBJ2-6; maybe TRBD1 (6 bases). The CDR3 nucleotides are TGTGCCAGCAGTTACGACAGGTCTTCTGGGGCCAACGTCCTGACTTTC. Translated: CASSYDRSSGANVLTF.